This T cell receptor beta chain was sequenced for a study of T cell responses to AZD1222 COVID-19 vaccine. Study-wide results and limits: Repertoires were obtained solely post-peak T cell response. Epitopes outside B.1.351 and B.1.1.7 mutated regions reportedly drew nearly half of spike TCRs. After two AZD1222 doses, spike-specific TCR breadth and depth rose versus day 0. White British donors predominated, females outnumbered males, and clonal diversity was possibly underestimated.

Assay used: immunoSEQ multiplex PCR; TCRdb lists only in-frame clones, some missing. The sample comprises about 80,000 clones, roughly 90% of which are singletons, and more than 7.5% rests with the top ten. With regard to this clone: Its antigen is currently unknown.

Trimming cost V 6 bases and J 3 bases; bases outside gene matches: 4. Germline assignment: CDR1 MDHEN and CDR2 SYDVKM. This CDR3 is built from 14 residues. This clonotype originated in an adult who received the AZD1222 COVID-19 vaccine. J is TRBJ2-7 and V is TRBV28; 11 positions match TRBD2. The specimen comprised peripheral blood, sampled 28 days after the second AZD1222 dose. CDR3 nucleotides: TGTGCCAGCAGACGACTAGCGGGGATCTACGAGCAGTACTTC. Translation: CASRRLAGIYEQYF.